This TCR beta chain was retrieved from a study of blood T cell repertoires in COVID-19. About the research overall: Acute-phase and convalescent COVID-19 samples originated in the United States, Italy and Spain. Sample material is recorded as cDNA or gDNA derived from T cells, B-cell-depleted T cells, or PBMCs.

The CDR3 is made up of 13 amino acids. Trimming cost V 5 bases and J 5 bases, with 12 bases left between them. The germline CDR1 and CDR2 sequences are SGHAT and FQNNGV. The repertoire was sequenced with immunoSEQ multiplex PCR; TCRdb's copy has only in-frame clones and lacks some. The table has tens of thousands of clones, roughly 85% seen once. V usage is TRBV11-2 and J usage is TRBJ1-2; no definite D call. The sample consisted of peripheral blood. This receptor was identified in a man aged 55 to 70 with active or convalescent COVID-19. CDR3 bases: TGTGCCAGCAGCCCGGACGGACTATATGGCTACACCTTC. Translated, it gives CASSPDGLYGYTF.